Shown below are 18 T cell receptor beta chains from a single sample sequenced in a study of T cell responses to AZD1222 COVID-19 vaccine. The data were produced by immunoSEQ multiplex PCR, yet TCRdb's version contains in-frame clones alone and is incomplete. Of approximately 220,000 clones in the sample, roughly 91% were seen once. Source: peripheral blood, taken on day 0 of MenACWY control vaccination. The receptors were sampled from an adult in good health.

This clone was observed once. J is TRBJ1-2 and V is TRBV5-4; no definite D call. Germline CDR1 reads SGHNT; CDR2 reads YYREEE (reference sequence). Trimming removed 3 bases at V and 4 bases at J, with 13 bases between. CDR3 length equals 14 residues. CDR3 sequence (DNA): TGTGCCAGCAGCTCCGATTCGGCAGTCTATGGCTACACCTTC. Translating gives CASSSDSAVYGYTF.

The chain links TRBV18 to TRBJ2-1, with D maybe TRBD1 (5 bases). Trimming stripped 3 bases from V and 9 bases from J, with 9 bases between. CDR1 is KGHSH, CDR2 LQKENI, per germline. The CDR3 is 12 amino acids. The CDR3 DNA sequence: TGTGCCAGCTCACCCCAGGGCCCTGAGCAGTTCTTC. Its translation: CASSPQGPEQFF.

This clone showed up just once. The chain recombines TRBV3-1 (or the pseudogene TRBV3-2) with TRBJ1-1; D is ambiguous. V lost 4 bases to trimming and J lost 4 bases, with 13 bases between them. The CDR3 length is 14 residues. Germline-derived CDR1 and CDR2 are LGHDT and YNNKEL (reference sequence). The CDR3 DNA is TGTGCCAGCAGCCCCGCCCTGGGGTTCACTGAAGCTTTCTTT. The encoded protein is CASSPALGFTEAFF.

V gene TRBV27 combines with J gene TRBJ1-2; possible D gene TRBD1, 5 bases. V gave up 6 bases and J gave up 3 bases, with 11 bases separating them. The CDR3 runs 13 residues. From germline, CDR1 is MNHEY and CDR2 SMNVEV (reference sequence). CDR3: CASSRGGDYGYTF. In DNA form, the CDR3 reads TGTGCCAGCAGCCGGGGGGGGGACTATGGCTACACCTTC.

Comments on this clone: The same CDR3 is also encoded by other DNA sequences in this sample. The V and J genes are TRBV18 and TRBJ1-3; 7 nucleotides line up with TRBD1. This CDR3 spans 14 amino acids. Germline assignment: CDR1 KGHSH and CDR2 LQKENI. V was pared by 5 bases and J by 0 bases, with 1 base of the junction left unmatched. The CDR3 DNA follows: TGTGCCAGCTCAAGGGACAGCTCTGGAAACACCATATATTTT. As protein: CASSRDSSGNTIYF. The entire variable domain, with the rest obtained from reference TRBV18 and TRBJ1-3, is as follows: NAGVMQNPRHLVRRRGQEARLRCSPMKGHSHVYWYRQLPEEGLKFMVYLQKENIIDESGMPKERFSAEFPKEGPSILRIQQVVRGDSAAYFCASSRDSSGNTIYFGEGSWLTVV.

The chain is built from TRBV7-9 and TRBJ1-5; 7 nucleotides line up with TRBD1. Losses at the gene ends were 5 bases for V and 2 bases for J; bases not matched to a gene: 12. The CDR3 consists of 17 residues. The germline V gene encodes CDR1 SEHNR and CDR2 FQNEAQ (reference sequence). The CDR3 nucleotides read TGTGCCAGCAGCCCCATGACAGGGTTGTCGGGCAATCAGCCCCAGCATTTT. It specifies CASSPMTGLSGNQPQHF.

Worth noting for this clone: Additional DNA sequences in this sample encode the identical CDR3. The rearrangement joins TRBV7-9 to TRBJ1-6; TRBD1 matches at 8 bases. Per germline, CDR1 SEHNR and CDR2 FQNEAQ (reference sequence). The CDR3 contains 16 residues. V was pared by 1 base and J by 3 bases, with 2 bases of the junction left unmatched. CDR3 coding DNA: TGTGCCAGCAGCTTAGGACAGGGGTTCTATAATTCACCCCTCCACTTT. It translates to CASSLGQGFYNSPLHF.

The J gene is TRBJ1-4, the V gene TRBV7-2; the D gene is possibly TRBD1 (6 bases). The CDR3 loop spans 15 amino acids. The V gene lost 4 bases and the J gene lost 3 bases, with 12 bases spanning the gap. CDR1 and CDR2 from the germline V gene are SGHTA and FQGNSA. The CDR3 nucleotides read TGTGCCAGCAGCTCGGCAGGGGTTTCTAATGAAAAACTGTTTTTT. Protein sequence: CASSSAGVSNEKLFF.

Comments on this clone: An end of the junction differs from the germline gene, which may be a read error. The V gene is TRBV6-4, the J gene TRBJ1-6; D call uncertain. This CDR3 contains 13 residues. Germline V gene data show CDR1 as MRHNA and CDR2 as SNTAGT. The CDR3 DNA reads as TGTGCCAGCAGTTACTCCTATAATTCACCCCTCCACTTT. Translated, it gives CASSYSYNSPLHF.

Only one count was recorded for this clone. The chain is built from TRBV7-2 and TRBJ1-2, with 10 nucleotides matching TRBD1. After removal of 1 base from V and 4 bases from J, the junction contained 6 bases not matched to a gene. CDR1 SGHTA and CDR2 FQGNSA come from the germline V gene. The CDR3 spans 16 residues. The CDR3 region is CASSLDIGTGVYGYTF. The CDR3 DNA follows: TGTGCCAGCAGCTTAGACATCGGGACAGGGGTCTATGGCTACACCTTC.

This sequence joins TRBV7-2 and TRBJ1-5; 7 bases fit TRBD1. The junction had 11 bases not matched to a gene; V was cut back by 7 bases and J by 5 bases. The CDR3 is 15 amino acids. CDR1 and CDR2 from the germline V gene are SGHTA and FQGNSA. In nucleotides, the CDR3 is TGTGCCAGCAAGGGGGAGGGGGCAGGTTATCAGCCCCAGCATTTT. This gives the protein CASKGEGAGYQPQHF.

This rearrangement joins TRBV11-2 to TRBJ1-2, with 7 nucleotides matching TRBD1. Trimming took 5 bases from V and 8 from J; bases not matched to a gene: 8. CDR1 is SGHAT, CDR2 FQNNGV, per germline. This CDR3 is 13 amino acids long. The CDR3 sequence: CASSAQTGLGYTF. The CDR3 coding sequence is TGTGCCAGCAGCGCCCAGACAGGGCTCGGCTACACCTTC.

Notes on this clone: Germline is not matched at one junction end, which may reflect a read error. V usage is TRBV2 and J usage is TRBJ1-1; D might be TRBD1 (5 bases). CDR3 length equals 9 residues. The V gene's germline CDR1 is SNHLY and CDR2 FYNNEI. The chain's CDR3 is CASRQGEIF. The DNA for the CDR3 is TGTGCCAGCAGGCAGGGTGAGATCTTT.

The gene calls are TRBV7-9 and TRBJ2-2; D is possibly TRBD2 (5 bases). V lost 0 bases and J 3 bases, leaving 14 bases between the germline ends. The CDR3 is 17 residues long. Germline V gene lookup returns CDR1 SEHNR and CDR2 FQNEAQ (reference sequence). For the CDR3, the DNA is TGTGCCAGCAGCTTAGCCCAAACTAGTTCCGACACCGGGGAGCTGTTTTTT. Amino acids: CASSLAQTSSDTGELFF.

Note on this clone: Other DNA sequences from this sample encode an identical CDR3 as well. This chain uses TRBV9 with TRBJ2-2; 8 positions match TRBD2. Losses at the gene ends were 4 bases for V and 6 bases for J; bases not matched to a gene: 2. The CDR3 sequence is 13 residues long. Germline assignment: CDR1 SGDLS and CDR2 YYNGEE. As DNA, the CDR3 is TGTGCCAGCAGCCCACTAGCGGCCGGGGAGCTGTTTTTT. Amino acids: CASSPLAAGELFF.

The rearrangement links TRBV10-3 to TRBJ1-1, with D unresolved. There are 12 residues in the CDR3. Trimming removed 3 bases from V and 10 bases from J, with 12 bases in between. Per germline, CDR1 ENHRY and CDR2 SYGVKD. CDR3: CAISDQVTGAFF. The CDR3, as DNA: TGTGCCATCAGTGATCAAGTTACCGGAGCTTTCTTT.

This clone was seen a handful of times. This chain links TRBV6-1 with TRBJ1-1; D is uncertain. The germline V and J ends were trimmed by 3 bases and 2 bases, with 10 bases remaining between them. CDR1 is MNHNS and CDR2 is SASEGT in the germline V gene. The CDR3 length is 14 residues. CDR3 residues: CASSDKRVNTEAFF. CDR3 DNA: TGTGCCAGCAGTGACAAAAGGGTTAACACTGAAGCTTTCTTT.

The genes are TRBV27 and TRBJ2-7, with TRBD1 identical over 12 bases. The germline gives CDR1 MNHEY, CDR2 SMNVEV (reference sequence). V was pared by 3 bases and J by 7 bases, with 13 bases of the junction left unmatched. The CDR3 spans 17 residues. This CDR3 reads CASSFYGRGQGAREQYF. The CDR3 nucleotides read TGTGCCAGCAGTTTCTACGGACGGGGACAGGGGGCGCGGGAGCAGTACTTC.